Below, one T cell receptor (beta chain) is given with its context. Source study methods: Cell counts per sample came from amplifying reference gene primers. TCRdb's table, derived via immunoSEQ multiplex PCR, lists solely in-frame clones and lacks some. From that table come the V and J calls and clone size; the DNA was used to work out D and trimming. Among 97,000 or so clones listed, roughly 87% were seen once. The data belong to a study of blood T cell repertoires in COVID-19. Study context: Acute and convalescent COVID-19 samples came from the United States, Italy and Spain. PBMCs, B-cell-depleted T cells, or T cells provided the cDNA or gDNA that made up the material.

Germline trimming cut 4 bases from V and 3 bases from J; bases unmatched to any gene: 13. Germline CDR1 LGHDT, CDR2 YNNKEL (reference sequence). CDR3 length: 19 amino acids. This receptor was identified in an older man with acute or convalescent COVID-19. The chain joins TRBV3-1 (or the pseudogene TRBV3-2) to TRBJ2-7, with 15 bases identical to TRBD2. The sample taken for sequencing was peripheral blood. Here the CDR3 reads CASSRPMGLAGGIRYEQYF. CDR3 in DNA: TGTGCCAGCAGCCGCCCGATGGGACTAGCGGGAGGCATACGCTACGAGCAGTACTTC.